Each of the 20 T cell receptor beta chains below was sequenced from the same sample in a study of shared clonotypes between healthy human individuals. The assay was immunoSEQ multiplex PCR, and TCRdb's table has in-frame clones only and misses some. The data show some 1 million clones, about 77% seen once. The sample consisted of memory CD4+ T cells sorted from blood. Subset specified: CD45RA-negative fraction. These receptors all come from a man in his late teens or twenties in good health.

This sequence joins TRBV18 and TRBJ1-6; D not certain. The CDR3 length is 15 residues. V was shortened by 8 bases and J by 4 bases, with 15 bases between the two germline ends. Germline CDR1 is KGHSH and CDR2 is LQKENI. This chain's CDR3 is CASGPGRAYNSPLHF. In DNA, the CDR3 is TGTGCCAGCGGCCCGGGTCGGGCGTATAATTCACCCCTCCACTTT.

The chain has TRBV7-2 and TRBJ2-7; tentative D call: TRBD2 (6 bases). Trimming stripped 4 bases from V and 0 bases from J, with 10 bases between. The CDR3 sequence is 14 residues long. CDR1 is SGHTA, CDR2 FQGNSA, per germline. CDR3 amino acids: CASSWGGSSYEQYF. DNA of the CDR3: TGTGCCAGCAGCTGGGGAGGATCCTCCTACGAGCAGTACTTC.

Concerning this clone: Other DNA variants within this sample encode the same CDR3. The CDR3 here is CASSLAGPPNNEQFF. The CDR3 DNA is TGCGCCAGCAGCTTGGCAGGGCCCCCGAACAATGAGCAGTTCTTC. This rearrangement joins TRBV5-1 to TRBJ2-1; a weak D match, TRBD1 (5 bases). V lost 0 bases, J lost 5 bases, and 12 bases lay in between. Germline V CDR1 and CDR2: SGHRS, YFSETQ. The CDR3 is 15 amino acids. Looking up the rest from reference TRBV5-1 and TRBJ2-1 gives the full variable domain: KAGVTQTPRYLIKTRGQQVTLSCSPISGHRSVSWYQQTPGQGLQFLFEYFSETQRNKGNFPGRFSGRQFSNSRSEMNVSTLELGDSALYLCASSLAGPPNNEQFFGPGTRLTVL.

J is TRBJ2-2 and V is TRBV7-8; D is undetermined. This CDR3 region has 12 residues. V gave up 5 bases and J gave up 6 bases, with 7 bases separating them. Germline-derived CDR1 and CDR2 are SGHVS and FQNEAQ. The CDR3 region has the DNA TGTGCCAGCAGCAGGGTCCCCGGGGAGCTGTTTTTT. Translating it yields CASSRVPGELFF. Looking up the rest from reference TRBV7-8 and TRBJ2-2 gives the full variable domain: GAGVSQSPRYKVAKRGQDVALRCDPISGHVSLFWYQQALGQGPEFLTYFQNEAQLDKSGLPSDRFFAERPEGSVSTLKIQRTQQEDSAVYLCASSRVPGELFFGEGSRLTVL.

The V gene is TRBV5-5, the J gene TRBJ2-3; 14 nucleotides agree with TRBD2. The CDR3 is made up of 20 amino acids. Germline assignment: CDR1 SGHKS and CDR2 YYEKEE (reference sequence). With 1 base clipped from V and 2 bases from J, the junction kept 12 bases outside the gene matches. The CDR3 protein is CASSLRLAGGWASPTDTQYF. The CDR3 DNA sequence: TGTGCCAGCAGCTTGCGACTAGCGGGAGGGTGGGCCTCCCCCACAGATACGCAGTATTTT.

V and J are TRBV7-3 and TRBJ2-3; possible D gene TRBD2, 5 bases. Germline lookup yields CDR1 SGHTA and CDR2 FQGTGA. Trimming stripped 5 bases from V and 1 base from J, with 13 bases between. CDR3 length: 15 amino acids. In DNA, the CDR3 is TGTGCCAGCAGCCCGAGTGGGAGCCGCACAGATACGCAGTATTTT. Protein sequence: CASSPSGSRTDTQYF.

The gene calls are TRBV11-2 and TRBJ2-7, with 8 bases identical to TRBD2. J lost 2 bases, V lost 5 bases, and 8 bases had no gene match. The CDR3 is 15 residues long. Germline CDR1 and CDR2: SGHAT and FQNNGV. The DNA of the CDR3 is TGTGCCAGCAGCCTCACTAGCGGTCCCGCCTACGAGCAGTACTTC. Its protein product is CASSLTSGPAYEQYF.

V usage is TRBV5-6 and J usage is TRBJ1-1, with 10 positions matching TRBD1. Germline V gives CDR1 SGHDT, CDR2 YYEEEE. The CDR3 sequence is 15 residues long. Trimming took 5 bases from V and 0 from J; bases not matched to a gene: 4. The CDR3 DNA is TGTGCCAGCAGTCGACAGGGGGCGATGAACACTGAAGCTTTCTTT. Encoded protein: CASSRQGAMNTEAFF.

The chain uses TRBV7-2 and TRBJ2-7; D gene uncertain. V was shortened by 8 bases and J by 0 bases, with 11 bases between the two germline ends. The CDR3 runs 13 residues. In germline, CDR1 is SGHTA, CDR2 FQGNSA. The CDR3: CASRLGNSYEQYF. The CDR3 DNA reads TGTGCCAGCCGGCTGGGGAACTCCTACGAGCAGTACTTC.

This CDR3 reads CASSHSQPPSGRGEETQYF. The CDR3 DNA reads TGCGCCAGCAGCCACTCACAACCACCTAGCGGGAGGGGGGAAGAGACCCAGTACTTC. The rearrangement joins TRBV4-3 to TRBJ2-5; 12 nucleotides line up with TRBD2. The CDR3 contains 19 residues. The J segment lost 3 bases and the V segment lost 3 bases, leaving 14 bases of the junction unmatched. Germline V gene sequence: CDR1 LGHNA, CDR2 YSLEER.

The J gene is TRBJ1-6, the V gene TRBV5-6; D gene uncertain. From germline, CDR1 is SGHDT and CDR2 YYEEEE. The V end lost 2 bases, the J end lost 5 bases, and 11 bases lay between the germline ends. The CDR3 loop spans 15 amino acids. CDR3 protein: CASSFIRGNNSPLHF. In DNA form, the CDR3 reads TGTGCCAGCAGCTTTATCCGAGGGAATAATTCACCCCTCCACTTT.

This chain uses TRBV13 with TRBJ1-2; TRBD1 matches at 8 bases. Germline CDR1 and CDR2: PRHDT and FYEKMQ (reference sequence). Germline trimming cut 5 bases from V and 11 bases from J; bases unmatched to any gene: 13. The CDR3 is 14 amino acids. The CDR3 loop reads CASSPRTGSSLYTF. CDR3 in DNA: TGTGCCAGCAGCCCCAGGACAGGGTCGAGTCTGTACACCTTC.

The V gene is TRBV2, the J gene TRBJ1-2, with a tentative D call TRBD1 (5 bases). CDR3 length: 12 amino acids. Germline V lookup: CDR1 SNHLY, CDR2 FYNNEI. Trimming shortened V by 8 bases and J by 0 bases, and 7 bases separated the two germline ends. Here the CDR3 DNA reads TGTGCCAGCGGGGCATCTAACTATGGCTACACCTTC. Its translation: CASGASNYGYTF.

This chain links TRBV11-2 with TRBJ2-6; 9 bases line up with TRBD1. The ends lost 6 bases at V and 2 bases at J; junction bases unmatched: 11. CDR1 and CDR2 (germline): SGHAT, FQNNGV. The length of the CDR3 is 18 residues. Here the CDR3 reads CASSTLTGGAPGANVLTF. The CDR3 region has the DNA TGTGCCAGCAGTACGCTCACAGGGGGCGCCCCTGGGGCCAACGTCCTGACTTTC.

This chain uses TRBV28 with TRBJ2-7; D may correspond to TRBD1 or TRBD2 (5 bases each). CDR3 length: 13 amino acids. The ends were cut back, 5 bases at V and 7 bases at J, with 15 bases in the middle. Germline V lookup: CDR1 MDHEN, CDR2 SYDVKM. This CDR3 reads CASSQGPPGEQYF. The CDR3 DNA sequence: TGTGCCAGCAGTCAGGGCCCCCCGGGGGAGCAGTACTTC.

V and J are TRBV2 and TRBJ1-2; maybe TRBD1 (5 bases). V shed 8 bases and J shed 2 bases, with 9 bases lying between them. This CDR3 contains 12 residues. Per germline, CDR1 SNHLY and CDR2 FYNNEI. CDR3 residues: CASVGTNYGYTF. DNA for the CDR3: TGTGCCAGCGTGGGGACGAACTATGGCTACACCTTC. The full variable domain, rest sourced from reference TRBV2 and TRBJ1-2, is EPEVTQTPSHQVTQMGQEVILRCVPISNHLYFYWYRQILGQKVEFLVSFYNNEISEKSEIFDDQFSVERPDGSNFTLKIRSTKLEDSAMYFCASVGTNYGYTFGSGTRLTVV.

The V call is TRBV18, the J call TRBJ2-5; 10 nucleotides match TRBD1. The CDR3 has 14 residues. V trimming: 5 bases; J trimming: 1 base; junction bases outside the gene matches: 1. Germline-derived CDR1 and CDR2 are KGHSH and LQKENI. The CDR3 DNA sequence: TGTGCCAGCTCAAGACAGGGGGCCCAAGAGACCCAGTACTTC. Its translation: CASSRQGAQETQYF.

This chain joins TRBV11-2 and TRBJ1-6; D remains ambiguous. The CDR3 is 13 amino acids. Germline V gives CDR1 SGHAT, CDR2 FQNNGV. V was shortened by 5 bases and J by 7 bases, with 9 bases between the two germline ends. CDR3 bases: TGTGCCAGCAGCCCAAGGATGAATTCACCCCTCCACTTT. Translation: CASSPRMNSPLHF. The full variable domain, its missing parts supplied by reference TRBV11-2 and TRBJ1-6, is EAGVAQSPRYKIIEKRQSVAFWCNPISGHATLYWYQQILGQGPKLLIQFQNNGVVDDSQLPKDRFSAERLKGVDSTLKIQPAKLEDSAVYLCASSPRMNSPLHFGNGTRLTVT.

This clone has a single count. The CDR3 DNA reads TGCGCCAGCAGCTTGGGGTCAGGGGGCCTTAAGGATGAGCAGTTCTTC. As protein: CASSLGSGGLKDEQFF. The chain employs TRBV5-1 and TRBJ2-1; TRBD1 matches 8 bases. J was trimmed by 8 bases and V by 0 bases; bases with no gene match: 10. Germline V gene lookup returns CDR1 SGHRS and CDR2 YFSETQ. This CDR3 region has 16 residues.

V usage is TRBV11-2 and J usage is TRBJ2-3; D remains ambiguous. Germline values: CDR1 SGHAT, CDR2 FQNNGV. V gave up 2 bases and J gave up 2 bases, with 5 bases separating them. This CDR3 has 13 residues. The CDR3 DNA reads as TGTGCCAGCAGCTTATGGTCCACAGATACGCAGTATTTT. Protein product: CASSLWSTDTQYF.